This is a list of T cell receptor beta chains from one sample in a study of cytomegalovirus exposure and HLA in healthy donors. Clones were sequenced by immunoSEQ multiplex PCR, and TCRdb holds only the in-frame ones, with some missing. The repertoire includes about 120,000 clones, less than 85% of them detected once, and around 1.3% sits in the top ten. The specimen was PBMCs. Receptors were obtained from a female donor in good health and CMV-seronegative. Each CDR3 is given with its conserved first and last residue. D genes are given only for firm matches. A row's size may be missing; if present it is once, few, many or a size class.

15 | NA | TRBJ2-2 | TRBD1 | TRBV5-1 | TGCGCCAGCGATCCGGGACAGCCGAACACCGGGGAGCTGTTTTTT | CASDPGQPNTGELFF
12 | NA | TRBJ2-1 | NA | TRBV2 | TGTGCCAGCACCGAGAGGCCTCCTGAGCAGTTCTTC | CASTERPPEQFF
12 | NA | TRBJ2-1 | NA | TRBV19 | TGTGCCAGTAGTACGAGGGGGTTGGTCGCGATCTTC | CASSTRGLVAIF
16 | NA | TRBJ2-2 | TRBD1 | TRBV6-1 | TGTGCCAGCAGTGGGGACAGATTGGCGAACACCGGGGAGCTGTTTTTT | CASSGDRLANTGELFF
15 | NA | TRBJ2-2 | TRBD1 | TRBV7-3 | TGTGCCAGCAGCCCGGCAGGGGGCGACTCCGGGGAGCTGTTTTTT | CASSPAGGDSGELFF
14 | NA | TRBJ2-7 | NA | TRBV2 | TGTGCCAGCAGTGACCCGACTTGGTCCTACGAGCAGTACTTC | CASSDPTWSYEQYF
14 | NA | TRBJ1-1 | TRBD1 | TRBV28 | TGTGCCAGCAGTTTTCCGGGACAGGGCCCTGAAGCTTTCTTT | CASSFPGQGPEAFF
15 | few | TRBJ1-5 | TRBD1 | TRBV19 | TGTGCCAGTAGTATGGGGACAGAGTCATGGAGGCCCCAGCATTTT | CASSMGTESWRPQHF
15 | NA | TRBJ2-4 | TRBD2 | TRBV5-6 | TGTGCCAGCACCGTAGCGGGAGTGGCCAAAAGCATTCAGTACTTC | CASTVAGVAKSIQYF
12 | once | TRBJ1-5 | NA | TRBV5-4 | TGTGCCAGCAGCCAAGACGGGCAGCCCCAGCATTTT | CASSQDGQPQHF
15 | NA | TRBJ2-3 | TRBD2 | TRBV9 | TGTGCCAGCAACAAACTAGCGGGGGGCGCAGATACGCAGTATTTT | CASNKLAGGADTQYF
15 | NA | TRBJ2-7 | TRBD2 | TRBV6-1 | TGTGCCAGCAGGAGTACTAGCGGGGGGGACAACGAGCAGTACTTC | CASRSTSGGDNEQYF